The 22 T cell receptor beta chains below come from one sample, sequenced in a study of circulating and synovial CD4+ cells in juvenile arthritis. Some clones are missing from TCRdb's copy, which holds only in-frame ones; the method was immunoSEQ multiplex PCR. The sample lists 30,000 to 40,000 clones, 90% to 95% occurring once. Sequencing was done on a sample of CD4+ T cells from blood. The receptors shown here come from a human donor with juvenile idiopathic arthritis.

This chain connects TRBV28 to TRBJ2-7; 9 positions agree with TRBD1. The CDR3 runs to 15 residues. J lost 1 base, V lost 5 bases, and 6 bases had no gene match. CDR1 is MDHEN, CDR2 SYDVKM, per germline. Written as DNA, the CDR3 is TGTGCCAGCAGTCGTACAGGGGGCCAATCCTACGAGCAGTACTTC. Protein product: CASSRTGGQSYEQYF.

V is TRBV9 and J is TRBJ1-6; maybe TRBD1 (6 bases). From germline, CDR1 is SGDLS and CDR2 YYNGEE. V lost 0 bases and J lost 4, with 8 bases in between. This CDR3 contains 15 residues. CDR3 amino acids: CASSVGTDYNSPLHF. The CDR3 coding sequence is TGTGCCAGCAGCGTAGGGACAGATTATAATTCACCCCTCCACTTT.

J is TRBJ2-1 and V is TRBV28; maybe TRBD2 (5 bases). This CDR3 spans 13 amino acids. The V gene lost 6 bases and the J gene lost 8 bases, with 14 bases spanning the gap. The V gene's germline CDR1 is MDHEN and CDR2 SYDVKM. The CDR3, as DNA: TGTGCCAGCAGCCCACGGGGAAAACATGAGCAGTTCTTC. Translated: CASSPRGKHEQFF. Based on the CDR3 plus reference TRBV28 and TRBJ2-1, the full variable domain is DVKVTQSSRYLVKRTGEKVFLECVQDMDHENMFWYRQDPGLGLRLIYFSYDVKMKEKGDIPEGYSVSREKKERFSLILESASTNQTSMYLCASSPRGKHEQFFGPGTRLTVL.

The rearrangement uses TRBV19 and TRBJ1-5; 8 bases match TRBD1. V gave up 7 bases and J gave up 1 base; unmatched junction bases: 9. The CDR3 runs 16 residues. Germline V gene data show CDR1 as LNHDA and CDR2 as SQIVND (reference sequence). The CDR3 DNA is TGTGCCAGTACCGACAGGGGATGGGTCAGCAATCAGCCCCAGCATTTT. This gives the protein CASTDRGWVSNQPQHF.

The CDR3 spells CAISESEGSSGANVLTF. DNA for the CDR3: TGTGCCATCAGTGAGTCTGAGGGTAGTTCTGGGGCCAACGTCCTGACTTTC. The V gene is TRBV10-3, the J gene TRBJ2-6, with a possible D match to TRBD2 (5 bases). The CDR3 extends over 17 amino acids. The ends were cut back, 0 bases at V and 1 base at J, with 10 bases in the middle. CDR1 is ENHRY, CDR2 SYGVKD, per germline.

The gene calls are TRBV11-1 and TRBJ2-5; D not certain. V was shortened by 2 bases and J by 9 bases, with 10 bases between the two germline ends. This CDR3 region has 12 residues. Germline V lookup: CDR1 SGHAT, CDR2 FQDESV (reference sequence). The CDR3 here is CASSLRYDSQYF. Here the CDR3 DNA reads TGTGCCAGCAGCTTACGCTACGACTCCCAGTACTTC.

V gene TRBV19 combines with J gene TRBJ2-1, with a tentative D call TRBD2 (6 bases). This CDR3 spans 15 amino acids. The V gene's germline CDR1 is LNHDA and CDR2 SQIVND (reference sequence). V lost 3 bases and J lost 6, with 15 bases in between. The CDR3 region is CASSILGGSINEQFF. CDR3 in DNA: TGTGCCAGTAGTATCTTGGGGGGATCCATCAATGAGCAGTTCTTC. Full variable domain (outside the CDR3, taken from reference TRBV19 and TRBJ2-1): DGGITQSPKYLFRKEGQNVTLSCEQNLNHDAMYWYRQDPGQGLRLIYYSQIVNDFQKGDIAEGYSVSREKKESFPLTVTSAQKNPTAFYLCASSILGGSINEQFFGPGTRLTVL.

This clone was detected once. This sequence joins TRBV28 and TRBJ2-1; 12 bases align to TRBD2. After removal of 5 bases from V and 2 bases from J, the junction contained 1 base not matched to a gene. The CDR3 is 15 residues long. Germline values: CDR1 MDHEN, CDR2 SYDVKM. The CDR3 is CASSPSGRAYNEQFF. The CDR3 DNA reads TGTGCCAGCAGTCCTAGCGGGAGGGCCTACAATGAGCAGTTCTTC.

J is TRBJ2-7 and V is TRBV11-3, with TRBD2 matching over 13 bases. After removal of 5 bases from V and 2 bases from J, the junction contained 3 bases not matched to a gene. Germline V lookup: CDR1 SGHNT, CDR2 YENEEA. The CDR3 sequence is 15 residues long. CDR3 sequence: CASSPGLAGAYEQYF. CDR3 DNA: TGTGCCAGCAGCCCAGGACTAGCGGGAGCCTACGAGCAGTACTTC.

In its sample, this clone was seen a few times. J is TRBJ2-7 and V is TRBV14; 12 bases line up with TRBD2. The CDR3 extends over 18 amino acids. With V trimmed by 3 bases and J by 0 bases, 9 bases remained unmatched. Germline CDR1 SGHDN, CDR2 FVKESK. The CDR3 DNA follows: TGTGCCAGCAGCCATGGGGACGGACTAGCGGGGCTCTCCTACGAGCAGTACTTC. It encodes CASSHGDGLAGLSYEQYF.

This CDR3 reads CASSTRTGGGTEAFF. CDR3 coding DNA: TGTGCCAGCAGCACCCGGACAGGGGGAGGCACTGAAGCTTTCTTT. The chain is built from TRBV5-4 and TRBJ1-1, with 10 bases aligning to TRBD1. Germline CDR1 reads SGHNT; CDR2 reads YYREEE (reference sequence). The CDR3 runs 15 residues. Losses at the gene ends were 4 bases for V and 4 bases for J; bases not matched to a gene: 7.

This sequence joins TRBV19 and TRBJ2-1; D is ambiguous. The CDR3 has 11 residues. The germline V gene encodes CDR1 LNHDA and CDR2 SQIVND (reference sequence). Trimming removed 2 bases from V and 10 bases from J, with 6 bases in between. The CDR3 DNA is TGTGCCAGTAGTATAAGAGAGGAGCAGTTCTTC. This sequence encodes CASSIREEQFF. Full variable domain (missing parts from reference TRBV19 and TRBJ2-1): DGGITQSPKYLFRKEGQNVTLSCEQNLNHDAMYWYRQDPGQGLRLIYYSQIVNDFQKGDIAEGYSVSREKKESFPLTVTSAQKNPTAFYLCASSIREEQFFGPGTRLTVL.

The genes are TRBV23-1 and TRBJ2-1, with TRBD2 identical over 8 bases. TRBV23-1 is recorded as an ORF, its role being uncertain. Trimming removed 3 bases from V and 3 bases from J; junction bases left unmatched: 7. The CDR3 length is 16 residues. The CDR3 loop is CASSHPSGSLYNEQFF. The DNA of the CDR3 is TGCGCCAGCAGTCACCCCAGCGGGAGCCTCTACAATGAGCAGTTCTTC.

CDR3 sequence reads: CASSSSPNTEAFF. CDR3 DNA sequence: TGTGCCAGCAGCTCTAGTCCAAACACTGAAGCTTTCTTT. The chain couples TRBV9 to TRBJ1-1; D remains ambiguous. The CDR3 sequence is 13 residues long. V was clipped by 4 bases and J by 2 bases, with 9 bases between them. Germline V gives CDR1 SGDLS, CDR2 YYNGEE.

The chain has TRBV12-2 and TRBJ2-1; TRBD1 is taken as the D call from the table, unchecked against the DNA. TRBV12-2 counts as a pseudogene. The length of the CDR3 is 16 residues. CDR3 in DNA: TGTGCAAGTCGCTGTCAGGGGGGCCAATCCTACAATGAGCAGTTCTTC. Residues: CASRCQGGQSYNEQFF.

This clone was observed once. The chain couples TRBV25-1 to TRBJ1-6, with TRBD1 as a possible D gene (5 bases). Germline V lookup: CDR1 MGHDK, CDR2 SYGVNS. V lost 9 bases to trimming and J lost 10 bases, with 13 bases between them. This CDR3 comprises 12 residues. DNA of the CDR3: TGTGCCAGTAGGATGGGGGGATCACCCCTCCACTTT. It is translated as CASRMGGSPLHF.

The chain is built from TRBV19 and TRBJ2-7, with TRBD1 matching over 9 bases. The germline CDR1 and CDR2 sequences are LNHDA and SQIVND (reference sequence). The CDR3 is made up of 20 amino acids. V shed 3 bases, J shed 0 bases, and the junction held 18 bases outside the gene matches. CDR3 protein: CASSIQPRGQGPLSSYEQYF. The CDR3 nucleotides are TGTGCCAGTAGTATCCAACCCAGGGGACAGGGCCCTCTTTCCTCCTACGAGCAGTACTTC.

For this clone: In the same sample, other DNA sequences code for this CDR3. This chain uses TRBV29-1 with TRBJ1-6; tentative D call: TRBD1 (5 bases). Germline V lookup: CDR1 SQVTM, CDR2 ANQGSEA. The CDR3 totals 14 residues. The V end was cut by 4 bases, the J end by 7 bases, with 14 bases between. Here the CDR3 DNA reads TGCAGCGTTGGAGATAGGGGCTCCAATTCACCCCTCCACTTT. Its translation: CSVGDRGSNSPLHF. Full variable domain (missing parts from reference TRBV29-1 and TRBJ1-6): SAVISQKPSRDICQRGTSLTIQCQVDSQVTMMFWYRQQPGQSLTLIATANQGSEATYESGFVIDKFPISRPNLTFSTLTVSNMSPEDSSIYLCSVGDRGSNSPLHFGNGTRLTVT.

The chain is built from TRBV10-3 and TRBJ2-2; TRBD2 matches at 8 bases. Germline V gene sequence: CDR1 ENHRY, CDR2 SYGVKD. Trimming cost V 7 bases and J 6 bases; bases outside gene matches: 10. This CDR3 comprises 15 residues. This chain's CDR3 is CAITPERGTSGELFF. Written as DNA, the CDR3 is TGTGCCATCACCCCGGAGCGGGGGACGTCCGGGGAGCTGTTTTTT.

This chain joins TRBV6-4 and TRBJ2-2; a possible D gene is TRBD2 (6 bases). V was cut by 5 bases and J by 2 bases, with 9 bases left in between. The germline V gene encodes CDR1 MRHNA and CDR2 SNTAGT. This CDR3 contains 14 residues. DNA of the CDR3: TGTGCCAGCAGTCTAGCGTTCAACACCGGGGAGCTGTTTTTT. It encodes CASSLAFNTGELFF.

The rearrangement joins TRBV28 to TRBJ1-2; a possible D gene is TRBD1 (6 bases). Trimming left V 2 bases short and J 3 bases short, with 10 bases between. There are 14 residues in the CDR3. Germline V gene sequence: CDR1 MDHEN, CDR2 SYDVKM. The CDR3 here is CASSLGYRDYGYTF. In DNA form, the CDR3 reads TGTGCCAGCAGTTTAGGATACAGGGACTATGGCTACACCTTC.

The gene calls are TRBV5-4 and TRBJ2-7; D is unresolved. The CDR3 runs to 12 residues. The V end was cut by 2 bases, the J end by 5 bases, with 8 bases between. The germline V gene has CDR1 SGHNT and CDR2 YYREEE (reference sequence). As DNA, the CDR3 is TGTGCCAGCAGCTTAATAGAGAACGAGCAGTACTTC. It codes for CASSLIENEQYF.